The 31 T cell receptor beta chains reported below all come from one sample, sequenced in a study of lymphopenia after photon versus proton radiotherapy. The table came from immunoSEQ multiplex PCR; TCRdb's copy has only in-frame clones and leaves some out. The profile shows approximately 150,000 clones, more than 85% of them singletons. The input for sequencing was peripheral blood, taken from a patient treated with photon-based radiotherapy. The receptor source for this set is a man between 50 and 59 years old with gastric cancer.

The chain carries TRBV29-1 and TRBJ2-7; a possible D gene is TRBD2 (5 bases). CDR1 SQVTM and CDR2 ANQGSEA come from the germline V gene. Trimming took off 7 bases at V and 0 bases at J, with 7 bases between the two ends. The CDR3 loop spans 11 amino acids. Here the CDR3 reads CSGRDSYEQYF. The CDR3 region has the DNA TGCAGCGGCCGGGACTCCTACGAGCAGTACTTC.

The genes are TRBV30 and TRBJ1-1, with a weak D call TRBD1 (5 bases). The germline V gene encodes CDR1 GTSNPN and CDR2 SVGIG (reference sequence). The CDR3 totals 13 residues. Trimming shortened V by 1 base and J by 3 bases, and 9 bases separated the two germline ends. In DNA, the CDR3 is TGTGCCTGGAGTGCCAGGGTTGACACTGAAGCTTTCTTT. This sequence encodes CAWSARVDTEAFF.

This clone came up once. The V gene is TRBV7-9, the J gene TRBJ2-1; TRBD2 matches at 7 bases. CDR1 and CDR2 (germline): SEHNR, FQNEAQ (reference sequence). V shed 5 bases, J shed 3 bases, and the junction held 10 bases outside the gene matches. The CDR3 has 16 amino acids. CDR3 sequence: CASSPVTGGLYNEQFF. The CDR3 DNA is TGTGCCAGCAGCCCCGTGACGGGAGGCCTCTACAATGAGCAGTTCTTC.

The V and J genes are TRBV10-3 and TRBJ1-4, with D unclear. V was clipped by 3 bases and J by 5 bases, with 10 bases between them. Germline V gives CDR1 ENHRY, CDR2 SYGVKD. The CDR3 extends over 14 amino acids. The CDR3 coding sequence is TGTGCCATCAGTGATGTGGGTGTCAATGAAAAACTGTTTTTT. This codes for CAISDVGVNEKLFF.

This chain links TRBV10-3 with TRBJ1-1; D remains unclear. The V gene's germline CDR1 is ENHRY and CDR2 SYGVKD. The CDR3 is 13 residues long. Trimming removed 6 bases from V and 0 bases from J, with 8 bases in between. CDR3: CAIRVDLNTEAFF. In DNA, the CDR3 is TGTGCCATCAGAGTCGACCTGAACACTGAAGCTTTCTTT.

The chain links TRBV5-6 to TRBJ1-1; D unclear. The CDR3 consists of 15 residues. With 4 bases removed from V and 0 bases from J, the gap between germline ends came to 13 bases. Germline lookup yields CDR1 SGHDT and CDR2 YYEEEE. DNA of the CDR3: TGTGCCAGCAGCCCTTGGACGGATATGAACACTGAAGCTTTCTTT. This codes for CASSPWTDMNTEAFF.

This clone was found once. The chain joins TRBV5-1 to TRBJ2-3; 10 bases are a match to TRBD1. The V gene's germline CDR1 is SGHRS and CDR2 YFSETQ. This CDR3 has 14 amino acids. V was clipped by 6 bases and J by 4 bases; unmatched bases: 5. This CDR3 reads CASKGTGEADTQYF. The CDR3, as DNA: TGCGCCAGCAAGGGGACAGGGGAGGCAGATACGCAGTATTTT.

Written as DNA, the CDR3 is TGTGCCAGCTCACTGGGGACTAGCGGGATATGGGAGACCCAGTACTTC. Residues: CASSLGTSGIWETQYF. The chain links TRBV18 to TRBJ2-5; 13 bases fit TRBD2. Germline-derived CDR1 and CDR2 are KGHSH and LQKENI. J gave up 5 bases and V 4 bases, and 7 bases lay outside the gene matches. CDR3 length equals 16 residues.

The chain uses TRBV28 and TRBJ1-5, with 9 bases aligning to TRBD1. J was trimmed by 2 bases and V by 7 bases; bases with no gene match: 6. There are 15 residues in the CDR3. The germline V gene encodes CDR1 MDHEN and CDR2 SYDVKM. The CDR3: CASIADRGRNQPQHF. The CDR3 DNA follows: TGTGCCAGCATTGCGGACAGGGGACGCAATCAGCCCCAGCATTTT.

DNA of the CDR3: TGTGCCAGCAGGAAGGGACAGGGGCTCGGGGAAAAACTGTTTTTT. Protein product: CASRKGQGLGEKLFF. The chain uses TRBV6-1 and TRBJ1-4; 10 bases map to TRBD1. From germline, CDR1 is MNHNS and CDR2 SASEGT. The V segment lost 6 bases and the J segment 8 bases; nucleotides outside the gene matches: 9. The CDR3 is 15 residues long.

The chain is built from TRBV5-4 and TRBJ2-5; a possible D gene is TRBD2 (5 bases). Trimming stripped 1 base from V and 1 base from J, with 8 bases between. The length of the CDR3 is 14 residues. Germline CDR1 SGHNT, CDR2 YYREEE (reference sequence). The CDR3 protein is CASSLTSGQETQYF. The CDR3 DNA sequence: TGTGCCAGCAGCTTGACCAGCGGCCAAGAGACCCAGTACTTC.

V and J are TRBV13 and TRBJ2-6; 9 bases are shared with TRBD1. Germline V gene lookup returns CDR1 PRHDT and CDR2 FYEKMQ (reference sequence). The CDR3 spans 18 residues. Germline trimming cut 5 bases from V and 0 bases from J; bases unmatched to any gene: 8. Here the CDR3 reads CASSPDRQGVSGANVLTF. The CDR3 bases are TGTGCCAGCAGCCCTGACAGACAGGGGGTCTCTGGGGCCAACGTCCTGACTTTC.

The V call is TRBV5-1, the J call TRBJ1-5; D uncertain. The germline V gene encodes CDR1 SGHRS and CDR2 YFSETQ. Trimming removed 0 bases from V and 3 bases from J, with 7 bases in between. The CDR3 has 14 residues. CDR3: CASSLEGTNQPQHF. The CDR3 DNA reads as TGCGCCAGCAGCTTGGAAGGTACCAATCAGCCCCAGCATTTT.

The CDR3 sequence is CSVVRDRLSHEQYF. The CDR3 nucleotides read TGCAGCGTGGTGAGGGACAGGCTGAGCCACGAGCAGTACTTC. The chain carries TRBV29-1 and TRBJ2-7, with 8 bases matching TRBD1. The V and J ends lost 6 bases and 5 bases, in that order; junction bases with no gene match: 12. This CDR3 is 14 amino acids long. From germline, CDR1 is SQVTM and CDR2 ANQGSEA.

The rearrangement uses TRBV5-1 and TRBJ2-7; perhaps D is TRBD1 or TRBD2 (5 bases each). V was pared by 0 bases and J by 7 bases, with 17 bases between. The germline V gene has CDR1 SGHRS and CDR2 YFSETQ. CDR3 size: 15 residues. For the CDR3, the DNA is TGCGCCAGCAGCTTGGGGGACGGCCCACCGCGGGAGCAGTACTTC. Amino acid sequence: CASSLGDGPPREQYF.

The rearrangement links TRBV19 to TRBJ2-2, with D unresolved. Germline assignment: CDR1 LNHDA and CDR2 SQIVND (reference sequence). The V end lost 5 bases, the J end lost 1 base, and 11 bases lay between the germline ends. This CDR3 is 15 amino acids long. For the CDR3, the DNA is TGTGCCAGTAGTCAAGCGACCTTGAACACCGGGGAGCTGTTTTTT. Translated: CASSQATLNTGELFF. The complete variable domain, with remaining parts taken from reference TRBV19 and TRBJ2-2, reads DGGITQSPKYLFRKEGQNVTLSCEQNLNHDAMYWYRQDPGQGLRLIYYSQIVNDFQKGDIAEGYSVSREKKESFPLTVTSAQKNPTAFYLCASSQATLNTGELFFGEGSRLTVL.

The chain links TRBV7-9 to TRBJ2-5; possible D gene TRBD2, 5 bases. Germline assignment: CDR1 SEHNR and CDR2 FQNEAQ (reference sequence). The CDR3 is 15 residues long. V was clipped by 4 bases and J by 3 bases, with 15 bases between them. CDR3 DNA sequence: TGTGCCAGCAGCTCCACTCGCTCGAGGGAAGAGACCCAGTACTTC. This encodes CASSSTRSREETQYF. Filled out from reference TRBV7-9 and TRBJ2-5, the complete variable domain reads DTGVSQNPRHKITKRGQNVTFRCDPISEHNRLYWYRQTLGQGPEFLTYFQNEAQLEKSRLLSDRFSAERPKGSFSTLEIQRTEQGDSAMYLCASSSTRSREETQYFGPGTRLLVL.

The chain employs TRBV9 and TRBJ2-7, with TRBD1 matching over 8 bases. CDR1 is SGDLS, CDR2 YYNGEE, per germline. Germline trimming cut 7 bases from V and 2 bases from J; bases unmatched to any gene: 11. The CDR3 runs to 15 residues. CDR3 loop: CASSVGDRPTYEQYF. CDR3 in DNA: TGTGCCAGCTCCGTGGGGGACAGGCCGACCTACGAGCAGTACTTC.

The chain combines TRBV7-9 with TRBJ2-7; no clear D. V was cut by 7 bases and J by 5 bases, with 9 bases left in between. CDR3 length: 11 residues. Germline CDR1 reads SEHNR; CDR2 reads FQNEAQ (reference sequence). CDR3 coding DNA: TGTGCCAGCACCCTTTTAAACGAGCAGTACTTC. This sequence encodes CASTLLNEQYF.

The CDR3 loop reads CEGSSYGYTF. The CDR3 DNA sequence: TGTGAAGGGTCCTCCTATGGCTACACCTTC. This chain joins TRBV6-1 and TRBJ1-2; no clear D. The CDR3 sequence is 10 residues long. Germline V gives CDR1 MNHNS, CDR2 SASEGT.

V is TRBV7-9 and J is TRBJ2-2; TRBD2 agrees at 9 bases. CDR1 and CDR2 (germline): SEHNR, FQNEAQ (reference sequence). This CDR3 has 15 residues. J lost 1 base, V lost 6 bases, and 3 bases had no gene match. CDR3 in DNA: TGTGCCAGCAGACGACTAGCGGAGAACACCGGGGAGCTGTTTTTT. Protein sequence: CASRRLAENTGELFF.

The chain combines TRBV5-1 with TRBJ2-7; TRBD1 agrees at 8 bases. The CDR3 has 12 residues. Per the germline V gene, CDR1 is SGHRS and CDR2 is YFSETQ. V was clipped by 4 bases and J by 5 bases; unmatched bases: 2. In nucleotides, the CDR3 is TGCGCCAGCAGCCAGGACAGGGACGAGCAGTACTTC. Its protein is CASSQDRDEQYF. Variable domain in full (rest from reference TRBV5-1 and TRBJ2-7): KAGVTQTPRYLIKTRGQQVTLSCSPISGHRSVSWYQQTPGQGLQFLFEYFSETQRNKGNFPGRFSGRQFSNSRSEMNVSTLELGDSALYLCASSQDRDEQYFGPGTRLTVT.

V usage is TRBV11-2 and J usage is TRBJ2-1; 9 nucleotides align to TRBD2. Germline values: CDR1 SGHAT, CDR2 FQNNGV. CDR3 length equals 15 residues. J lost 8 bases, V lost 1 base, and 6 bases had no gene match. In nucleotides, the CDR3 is TGTGCCAGCAGCTTAGGTGCGGGAGGGCCTGATGAGCAGTTCTTC. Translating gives CASSLGAGGPDEQFF.

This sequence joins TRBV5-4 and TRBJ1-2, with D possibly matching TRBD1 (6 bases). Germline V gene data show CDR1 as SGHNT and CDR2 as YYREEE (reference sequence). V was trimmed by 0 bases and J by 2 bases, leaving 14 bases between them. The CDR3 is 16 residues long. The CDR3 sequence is CASSLGVPGANYGYTF. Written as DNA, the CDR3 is TGTGCCAGCAGCTTGGGGGTGCCAGGGGCCAACTATGGCTACACCTTC.

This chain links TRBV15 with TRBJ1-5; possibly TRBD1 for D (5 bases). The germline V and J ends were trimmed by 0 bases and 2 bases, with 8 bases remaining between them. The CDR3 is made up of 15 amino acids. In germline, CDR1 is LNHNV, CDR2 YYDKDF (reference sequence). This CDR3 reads CATSREGVGNQPQHF. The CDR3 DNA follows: TGTGCCACCAGCAGAGAGGGGGTTGGCAATCAGCCCCAGCATTTT.

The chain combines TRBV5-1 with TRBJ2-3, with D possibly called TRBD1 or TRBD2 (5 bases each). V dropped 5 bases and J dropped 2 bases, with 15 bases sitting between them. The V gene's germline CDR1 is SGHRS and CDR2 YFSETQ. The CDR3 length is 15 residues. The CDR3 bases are TGCGCCAGCAGGAGGGACGGAGGCCCCACAGATACGCAGTATTTT. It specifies CASRRDGGPTDTQYF.

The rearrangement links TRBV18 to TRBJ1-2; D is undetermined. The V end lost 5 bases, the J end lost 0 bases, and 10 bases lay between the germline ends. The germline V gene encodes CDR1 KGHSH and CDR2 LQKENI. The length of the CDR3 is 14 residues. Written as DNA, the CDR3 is TGTGCCAGCTCAACAGACCCGACTAACTATGGCTACACCTTC. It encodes CASSTDPTNYGYTF.

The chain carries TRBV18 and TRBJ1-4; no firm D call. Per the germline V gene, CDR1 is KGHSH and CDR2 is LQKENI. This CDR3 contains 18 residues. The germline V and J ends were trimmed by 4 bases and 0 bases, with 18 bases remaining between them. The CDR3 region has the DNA TGTGCCAGCTCACTACCCTTCGCTCCCGGTGCAACTAATGAAAAACTGTTTTTT. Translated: CASSLPFAPGATNEKLFF.

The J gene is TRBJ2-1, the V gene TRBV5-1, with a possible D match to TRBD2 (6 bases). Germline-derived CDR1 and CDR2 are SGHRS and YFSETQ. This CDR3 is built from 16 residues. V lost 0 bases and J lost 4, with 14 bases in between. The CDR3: CASSLAPGSQYNEQFF. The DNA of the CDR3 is TGCGCCAGCAGCTTGGCCCCCGGGAGTCAGTACAATGAGCAGTTCTTC.

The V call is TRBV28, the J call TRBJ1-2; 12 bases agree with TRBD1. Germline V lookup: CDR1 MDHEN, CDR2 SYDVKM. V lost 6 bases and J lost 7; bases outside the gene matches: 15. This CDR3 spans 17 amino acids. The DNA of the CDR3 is TGTGCCAGCAGCACCCCTGGGACAGGGGGCGTTGGTTCTGGCTACACCTTC. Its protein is CASSTPGTGGVGSGYTF.

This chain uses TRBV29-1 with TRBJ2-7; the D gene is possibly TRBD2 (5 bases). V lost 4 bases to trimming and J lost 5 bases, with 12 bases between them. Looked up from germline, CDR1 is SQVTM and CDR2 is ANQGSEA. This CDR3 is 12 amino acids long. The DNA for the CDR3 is TGCAGCGTTGTACGGGGTAAGGACGAGCAGTACTTC. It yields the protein CSVVRGKDEQYF.